Presented here are 29 T cell receptor beta chains from one specimen sequenced in a study of blood T cell repertoires in COVID-19. Only in-frame clones appear in the TCRdb table, and some are missing; sequencing was by immunoSEQ multiplex PCR. The table records about 180,000 clones, around three quarters of them present only once. The sample taken for sequencing was peripheral blood. The receptor source for this set is a man in his 70s with active or convalescent COVID-19.

The rearrangement links TRBV2 to TRBJ2-1; 10 nucleotides agree with TRBD1. V lost 8 bases to trimming and J lost 13 bases; unmatched junction nucleotides: 8. The CDR3 spans 12 residues. The germline CDR1 and CDR2 sequences are SNHLY and FYNNEI. The CDR3 DNA is TGTGCCAGCCGGGACAGGGGTATTGGACAGTTCTTC. Translated, it gives CASRDRGIGQFF.

The chain links TRBV5-1 to TRBJ1-1; 11 bases map to TRBD1. This CDR3 has 15 amino acids. CDR1 and CDR2 (germline): SGHRS, YFSETQ. Unmatched junction bases numbered 2, after V lost 1 base and J lost 3 bases. CDR3: CASSLQGQGDTEAFF. The CDR3 DNA follows: TGCGCCAGCAGCTTGCAGGGACAGGGGGACACTGAAGCTTTCTTT. The full variable domain, with the rest looked up from reference TRBV5-1 and TRBJ1-1, is KAGVTQTPRYLIKTRGQQVTLSCSPISGHRSVSWYQQTPGQGLQFLFEYFSETQRNKGNFPGRFSGRQFSNSRSEMNVSTLELGDSALYLCASSLQGQGDTEAFFGQGTRLTVV.

The chain has TRBV7-3 and TRBJ2-2, with 11 bases aligning to TRBD2. The CDR3 sequence is 16 residues long. The junction had 2 bases not matched to a gene; V was cut back by 5 bases and J by 0 bases. Looked up from germline, CDR1 is SGHTA and CDR2 is FQGTGA. CDR3 DNA: TGTGCCAGCAGCCCGACTAGCGGGGCGAACACCGGGGAGCTGTTTTTT. It codes for CASSPTSGANTGELFF.

This clone was picked up one time. This rearrangement joins TRBV18 to TRBJ2-3; TRBD2 matches 11 bases. Germline V lookup: CDR1 KGHSH, CDR2 LQKENI. The V and J ends lost 5 bases and 0 bases, in that order; junction bases with no gene match: 7. The CDR3 consists of 17 residues. The CDR3 here is CASSSPSGRSSTDTQYF. In DNA form, the CDR3 reads TGTGCCAGCTCATCCCCTAGCGGGAGGTCTAGCACAGATACGCAGTATTTT.

V is TRBV5-8 and J is TRBJ1-5; 7 bases map to TRBD1. Germline lookup yields CDR1 SGHTS and CDR2 YDEGEE. Germline trimming cut 0 bases from V and 5 bases from J; bases unmatched to any gene: 5. The CDR3 runs 15 residues. CDR3 protein: CASSLVGTVDQPQHF. The CDR3 DNA is TGTGCCAGCAGCTTGGTTGGGACAGTAGATCAGCCCCAGCATTTT.

This chain connects TRBV7-8 to TRBJ2-2; 11 bases agree with TRBD2. The germline V gene has CDR1 SGHVS and CDR2 FQNEAQ. The CDR3 has 17 amino acids. J gave up 1 base and V 4 bases, and 5 bases lay outside the gene matches. CDR3 coding DNA: TGTGCCAGCAGCTGGCTGGGACTAGCGGTGAACACCGGGGAGCTGTTTTTT. Residues: CASSWLGLAVNTGELFF.

The CDR3 protein is CASSLSSEVRQGEQYF. Written as DNA, the CDR3 is TGTGCCAGCAGCTTAAGCTCAGAAGTAAGACAAGGCGAGCAGTACTTC. The V gene is TRBV7-2, the J gene TRBJ2-7; D not certain. The V gene lost 2 bases and the J gene lost 6 bases, with 20 bases spanning the gap. The CDR3 runs 16 residues. Germline values: CDR1 SGHTA, CDR2 FQGNSA.

The V gene is TRBV11-3, the J gene TRBJ2-3; 9 bases are shared with TRBD1. The ends lost 4 bases at V and 2 bases at J; junction bases unmatched: 7. The CDR3 has 16 amino acids. The germline V gene has CDR1 SGHNT and CDR2 YENEEA. The CDR3 protein is CASSSGTGPPTDTQYF. The CDR3 DNA reads TGTGCCAGCAGCTCCGGGACAGGGCCACCCACAGATACGCAGTATTTT.

This clone has more than one count but fewer than ten. This CDR3 reads CASSYSGLAGKKTQYF. In DNA form, the CDR3 reads TGTGCCAGCAGTTACTCTGGACTAGCGGGAAAAAAGACCCAGTACTTC. The gene calls are TRBV6-2 or TRBV6-3 and TRBJ2-5; 12 nucleotides match TRBD2. Losses at the gene ends were 0 bases for V and 6 bases for J; bases not matched to a gene: 5. Germline V gene lookup returns CDR1 MNHEY and CDR2 SVGEGT. There are 16 residues in the CDR3.

The rearrangement joins TRBV27 to TRBJ1-4; 9 nucleotides match TRBD1. The CDR3 length is 15 residues. The V segment lost 7 bases and the J segment 6 bases; nucleotides outside the gene matches: 9. Germline V CDR1 and CDR2: MNHEY, SMNVEV (reference sequence). The CDR3 is CASKRYRGLDEKLFF. Here the CDR3 DNA reads TGTGCCAGCAAGCGATACAGGGGGCTAGATGAAAAACTGTTTTTT.

The CDR3 spells CASSLGRGLHQETQYF. In DNA form, the CDR3 reads TGCGCCAGCAGCTTGGGGCGCGGACTCCACCAAGAGACCCAGTACTTC. The J gene is TRBJ2-5, the V gene TRBV5-1; tentatively, D is TRBD2 (5 bases). Trimming took off 0 bases at V and 0 bases at J, with 12 bases between the two ends. The CDR3 spans 16 residues. Germline V gene sequence: CDR1 SGHRS, CDR2 YFSETQ.

This clone was seen only a few times. The chain recombines TRBV29-1 with TRBJ1-1; 7 nucleotides align to TRBD1. This CDR3 contains 16 residues. Germline values: CDR1 SQVTM, CDR2 ANQGSEA. Losses at the gene ends were 6 bases for V and 0 bases for J; bases not matched to a gene: 13. Written as DNA, the CDR3 is TGCAGCGTGGAGAAGGGGGCTCATCGTATGAACACTGAAGCTTTCTTT. It encodes CSVEKGAHRMNTEAFF.

The V and J genes are TRBV7-9 and TRBJ2-1, with TRBD2 identical over 13 bases. This CDR3 region has 14 residues. The J segment lost 9 bases and the V segment lost 9 bases, leaving 8 bases of the junction unmatched. Germline V CDR1 and CDR2: SEHNR, FQNEAQ (reference sequence). CDR3 bases: TGTGCCAGTAGGACTAGCGGGAGCAGCGGTGAGCAGTTCTTC. It is translated as CASRTSGSSGEQFF.

The chain combines TRBV5-4 with TRBJ2-7, with TRBD1 identical over 10 bases. V was clipped by 5 bases and J by 7 bases; unmatched bases: 9. Per germline, CDR1 SGHNT and CDR2 YYREEE (reference sequence). CDR3 length: 14 residues. Written as DNA, the CDR3 is TGTGCCAGCAGATATGGGACAGGGGAGGGGGAGCAGTACTTC. As protein: CASRYGTGEGEQYF.

This clone was seen only once. The chain combines TRBV11-2 with TRBJ1-1; 7 bases match TRBD1. The length of the CDR3 is 17 residues. The V gene end was trimmed by 4 bases and the J gene end by 1 base; junction bases not matched to a gene: 12. Germline CDR1 is SGHAT and CDR2 is FQNNGV. In nucleotides, the CDR3 is TGTGCCAGCAGCTCCCCCCCCAACGACAGGGAGAACACTGAAGCTTTCTTT. The encoded protein is CASSSPPNDRENTEAFF.

The genes are TRBV6-2 or TRBV6-3 and TRBJ1-2; D is unclear. Trimming took 6 bases from V and 6 from J, leaving 11 bases between them. The CDR3 runs 12 residues. Per germline, CDR1 MNHEY and CDR2 SVGEGT. DNA for the CDR3: TGTGCCAGCAGCCCCCGGGTCCATGGCTACACCTTC. Its translation is CASSPRVHGYTF.

The V and J genes are TRBV29-1 and TRBJ1-2; TRBD1 matches at 8 bases. Germline CDR1 and CDR2: SQVTM and ANQGSEA. After removal of 2 bases from V and 6 bases from J, the junction contained 5 bases not matched to a gene. The CDR3 contains 13 residues. This CDR3 reads CSVERQGANGYTF. In DNA form, the CDR3 reads TGCAGCGTTGAACGCCAGGGGGCTAATGGCTACACCTTC. Filled out from reference TRBV29-1 and TRBJ1-2, the complete variable domain reads SAVISQKPSRDICQRGTSLTIQCQVDSQVTMMFWYRQQPGQSLTLIATANQGSEATYESGFVIDKFPISRPNLTFSTLTVSNMSPEDSSIYLCSVERQGANGYTFGSGTRLTVV.

The CDR3 coding sequence is TGTGCCAGCAGCCTTACAGGGGACTATGGCTACACCTTC. Translated, it gives CASSLTGDYGYTF. The V gene is TRBV7-9, the J gene TRBJ1-2; 7 bases are a match to TRBD1. CDR1 is SEHNR and CDR2 is FQNEAQ in the germline V gene (reference sequence). The V gene end was trimmed by 5 bases and the J gene end by 3 bases; junction bases not matched to a gene: 3. The CDR3 totals 13 residues.

This rearrangement joins TRBV7-8 to TRBJ2-2, with a weak D call TRBD1 (6 bases). The CDR3 runs 15 residues. CDR1 is SGHVS, CDR2 FQNEAQ, per germline. The V gene lost 3 bases and the J gene lost 0 bases, with 8 bases spanning the gap. CDR3 residues: CASSLKGANTGELFF. The CDR3 coding sequence is TGTGCCAGCAGCTTGAAGGGGGCGAACACCGGGGAGCTGTTTTTT. Variable domain in full (rest from reference TRBV7-8 and TRBJ2-2): GAGVSQSPRYKVAKRGQDVALRCDPISGHVSLFWYQQALGQGPEFLTYFQNEAQLDKSGLPSDRFFAERPEGSVSTLKIQRTQQEDSAVYLCASSLKGANTGELFFGEGSRLTVL.

The V and J genes are TRBV20-1 and TRBJ1-1; D unresolved. Germline assignment: CDR1 DFQATT and CDR2 SNEGSKA (reference sequence). Deletions cut 3 bases from V and 3 bases from J, with 5 bases between. This CDR3 spans 11 amino acids. The CDR3 sequence is CSASPDTEAFF. The CDR3 region has the DNA TGCAGTGCTAGCCCAGACACTGAAGCTTTCTTT.

This chain uses TRBV4-3 with TRBJ2-7, with 8 bases that match TRBD1. The CDR3 is made up of 15 amino acids. V gave up 0 bases and J gave up 3 bases; unmatched junction bases: 4. In germline, CDR1 is LGHNA, CDR2 YSLEER. In DNA, the CDR3 is TGCGCCAGCAGCCAAGAGGGAGGACAGGGCTACGAGCAGTACTTC. Its protein product is CASSQEGGQGYEQYF.

V is TRBV6-6 and J is TRBJ2-1; the D is unclear. V was pared by 2 bases and J by 6 bases, with 8 bases between. CDR1 and CDR2 from the germline V gene are MNHNY and SVGAGI (reference sequence). CDR3 length equals 13 residues. In DNA, the CDR3 is TGTGCCAGCAGTTACCGAACTGTCAATGAGCAGTTCTTC. As protein: CASSYRTVNEQFF.

V and J are TRBV11-2 and TRBJ1-6, with unresolved D. There are 14 residues in the CDR3. V was clipped by 3 bases and J by 8 bases, with 11 bases between them. The germline gives CDR1 SGHAT, CDR2 FQNNGV. Here the CDR3 reads CASSFLNSDSPLHF. In DNA, the CDR3 is TGTGCCAGCAGCTTTCTCAATAGTGATTCACCCCTCCACTTT.

V usage is TRBV27 and J usage is TRBJ1-6; D is ambiguous. CDR3 length equals 14 residues. Trimming took off 4 bases at V and 0 bases at J, with 4 bases between the two ends. Germline V CDR1 and CDR2: MNHEY, SMNVEV (reference sequence). The CDR3 reads CASSSSSYNSPLHF. CDR3 DNA sequence: TGTGCCAGCAGTTCGAGCTCCTATAATTCACCCCTCCACTTT.

This clone has more than one count but fewer than ten. The gene calls are TRBV7-2 and TRBJ1-2, with 9 bases that match TRBD1. Trimming took 8 bases from V and 3 from J; bases not matched to a gene: 4. Germline loops: CDR1 SGHTA, CDR2 FQGNSA. The CDR3 runs 13 residues. The CDR3 nucleotides read TGTGCCAGCGGGACAGGGCGGGACTATGGCTACACCTTC. As protein: CASGTGRDYGYTF.

The chain combines TRBV2 with TRBJ1-1; no firm D call. This CDR3 contains 11 residues. The germline V gene has CDR1 SNHLY and CDR2 FYNNEI. Between the trimmed V and J ends, which lost 7 bases and 7 bases, there was a span of 10 bases. The CDR3 spells CASNRRDEAFF. DNA of the CDR3: TGTGCCAGCAACAGACGGGATGAAGCTTTCTTT.

V usage is TRBV7-9 and J usage is TRBJ2-1; TRBD1 agrees at 8 bases. This CDR3 is built from 19 residues. With V trimmed by 3 bases and J by 3 bases, 16 bases remained unmatched. Germline V gene sequence: CDR1 SEHNR, CDR2 FQNEAQ (reference sequence). CDR3: CASSFNRDRLVPLYNEQFF. The DNA for the CDR3 is TGTGCCAGCAGCTTTAATAGGGACAGGCTCGTTCCCCTCTACAATGAGCAGTTCTTC. Full variable domain (remainder filled in from reference TRBV7-9 and TRBJ2-1): DTGVSQNPRHKITKRGQNVTFRCDPISEHNRLYWYRQTLGQGPEFLTYFQNEAQLEKSRLLSDRFSAERPKGSFSTLEIQRTEQGDSAMYLCASSFNRDRLVPLYNEQFFGPGTRLTVL.

This clone has more than one count but fewer than ten. The chain links TRBV11-3 to TRBJ1-1; unclear D gene. The germline V gene encodes CDR1 SGHNT and CDR2 YENEEA. V lost 5 bases and J lost 3, with 10 bases in between. The CDR3 loop spans 13 amino acids. The CDR3 sequence is CASSREDYTEAFF. CDR3 DNA sequence: TGTGCCAGCAGCCGAGAGGACTACACTGAAGCTTTCTTT.

The V and J genes are TRBV5-1 and TRBJ1-2; D is perhaps TRBD1 (6 bases). V lost 5 bases and J 0 bases, leaving 17 bases between the germline ends. The CDR3 runs 16 residues. Germline V gives CDR1 SGHRS, CDR2 YFSETQ. The CDR3 protein is CASSQGLTGTNYGYTF. The CDR3 region has the DNA TGCGCCAGCAGTCAGGGGCTAACCGGAACTAACTATGGCTACACCTTC.